Below are 20 T cell receptor beta chains sequenced from a single sample in a study of cytomegalovirus exposure and HLA in healthy donors. Primers: 60 Vbeta forward and 13 Jbeta reverse. Produced via immunoSEQ multiplex PCR; TCRdb's table is partial and in-frame only. The sample contains some 110,000 clones, under 90% of which appear only once. Sequenced: PBMCs. These receptors were obtained from a woman in her 30s in good health and CMV-seronegative.

The J gene is TRBJ1-2, the V gene TRBV7-9; D is uncertain. This CDR3 comprises 18 residues. Germline CDR1 is SEHNR and CDR2 is FQNEAQ (reference sequence). Between the trimmed V and J ends, which lost 4 bases and 5 bases, there was a span of 26 bases. For the CDR3, the DNA is TGTGCCAGCAGCTCAACCTGGTGGGCCCCGGAGGTTGGGTATGGCTACACCTTC. Residues: CASSSTWWAPEVGYGYTF.

This clone was observed a handful of times. The chain uses TRBV19 and TRBJ2-7, with 7 bases aligning to TRBD2. The trim removed 5 bases at V and 6 bases at J, leaving 7 bases unmatched. CDR3 size: 13 residues. The germline gives CDR1 LNHDA, CDR2 SQIVND (reference sequence). CDR3 in amino acids: CASSDSGFGEQYF. The DNA for the CDR3 is TGTGCCAGTAGTGATAGCGGGTTCGGCGAGCAGTACTTC.

The chain uses TRBV5-6 and TRBJ2-6; 10 nucleotides agree with TRBD1. This CDR3 comprises 18 residues. Trimming cost V 9 bases and J 2 bases; bases outside gene matches: 14. Germline lookup yields CDR1 SGHDT and CDR2 YYEEEE. The chain's CDR3 is CATRSLGQGTTGANVLTF. CDR3 nucleotides: TGTGCCACCCGTTCTCTGGGACAGGGGACGACTGGGGCCAACGTCCTGACTTTC.

The CDR3 loop reads CASSPPPGDQPQHF. CDR3 sequence (DNA): TGTGCCAGCTCACCACCGCCAGGGGACCAACCCCAGCATTTT. The V call is TRBV18, the J call TRBJ1-5; possibly TRBD1 for D (6 bases). Germline V lookup: CDR1 KGHSH, CDR2 LQKENI. With 0 bases removed from V and 10 bases from J, the gap between germline ends came to 13 bases. This CDR3 comprises 14 residues.

V and J are TRBV14 and TRBJ2-1, with TRBD2 matching 10 bases. Trimming took 3 bases from V and 7 from J; bases not matched to a gene: 9. Germline V gene sequence: CDR1 SGHDN, CDR2 FVKESK. The CDR3 sequence is 16 residues long. The CDR3 spells CASSHRDGLAENEQFF. The CDR3 DNA follows: TGTGCCAGCAGCCACCGAGACGGACTAGCGGAGAATGAGCAGTTCTTC.

The chain combines TRBV7-2 with TRBJ1-2; D gene ambiguous. The CDR3 extends over 12 amino acids. V was cut by 3 bases and J by 7 bases, with 9 bases left in between. The germline V gene encodes CDR1 SGHTA and CDR2 FQGNSA. CDR3 region: CASSFSTGGYTF. DNA for the CDR3: TGTGCCAGCAGCTTCTCGACGGGTGGCTACACCTTC.

A few counts support this clone. V gene TRBV29-1 combines with J gene TRBJ2-7; 7 positions match TRBD1. CDR1 and CDR2 from the germline V gene are SQVTM and ANQGSEA. After removal of 6 bases from V and 5 bases from J, the junction contained 4 bases not matched to a gene. This CDR3 contains 11 residues. Written as DNA, the CDR3 is TGCAGCGTGGGACAGACAGACGAGCAGTACTTC. The encoded protein is CSVGQTDEQYF.

As DNA, the CDR3 is TGTGCCAGCAGCCCTGAGACGGGGATCCAAGAGACCCAGTACTTC. Encoded protein: CASSPETGIQETQYF. V and J are TRBV7-8 and TRBJ2-5; the D gene is possibly TRBD2 (5 bases). CDR3 length equals 15 residues. V lost 5 bases and J 1 base, leaving 14 bases between the germline ends. From germline, CDR1 is SGHVS and CDR2 FQNEAQ.

The J gene is TRBJ2-3, the V gene TRBV7-2, with a tentative D call TRBD2 (7 bases). Germline V CDR1 and CDR2: SGHTA, FQGNSA. V lost 0 bases to trimming and J lost 1 base, with 11 bases between them. CDR3 length: 16 residues. In nucleotides, the CDR3 is TGTGCCAGCAGCTTAGCGGGGGGGCTTCGCACAGATACGCAGTATTTT. It is translated as CASSLAGGLRTDTQYF. The complete variable domain, with remaining parts taken from reference TRBV7-2 and TRBJ2-3, reads GAGVSQSPSNKVTEKGKDVELRCDPISGHTALYWYRQSLGQGLEFLIYFQGNSAPDKSGLPSDRFSAERTGGSVSTLTIQRTQQEDSAVYLCASSLAGGLRTDTQYFGPGTRLTVL.

V is TRBV7-9 and J is TRBJ2-2; D is uncertain. Germline CDR1 SEHNR, CDR2 FQNEAQ (reference sequence). The germline V and J ends were trimmed by 5 bases and 6 bases, with 7 bases remaining between them. There are 12 residues in the CDR3. CDR3 sequence (DNA): TGTGCCAGCAGCCCCCCCTCCGGGGAGCTGTTTTTT. Residues: CASSPPSGELFF.

V gene TRBV6-5 combines with J gene TRBJ2-7, with 9 bases matching TRBD1. The V gene end was trimmed by 2 bases and the J gene end by 3 bases; junction bases not matched to a gene: 5. This CDR3 has 15 amino acids. CDR1 and CDR2 from the germline V gene are MNHEY and SVGAGI. The CDR3 DNA reads as TGTGCCAGCAGTTACGAACAGGGGGCGGGCTACGAGCAGTACTTC. It yields the protein CASSYEQGAGYEQYF.

This clone was counted only a few times. The sample has other DNA sequences that encode this CDR3 too. The rearrangement uses TRBV6-6 and TRBJ1-3; D call uncertain. Trimming took 7 bases from V and 4 from J, leaving 8 bases between them. Germline V gives CDR1 MNHNY, CDR2 SVGAGI (reference sequence). The CDR3 loop spans 12 amino acids. CDR3 nucleotide sequence: TGTGCCAGCACTCTGTCCGGAAACACCATATATTTT. Amino acids: CASTLSGNTIYF.

The J gene is TRBJ2-2, the V gene TRBV5-1, with D possibly matching TRBD2 (6 bases). V dropped 0 bases and J dropped 4 bases, with 13 bases sitting between them. The CDR3 is 16 residues long. Germline lookup yields CDR1 SGHRS and CDR2 YFSETQ. Here the CDR3 reads CASSLAQGGGTGELFF. In DNA form, the CDR3 reads TGCGCCAGCAGCTTGGCGCAGGGAGGCGGCACCGGGGAGCTGTTTTTT.

Remarks on this clone: A read error may produce the germline difference seen at one junction end. V usage is TRBV28 and J usage is TRBJ2-5, with 11 bases that match TRBD2. The germline V gene encodes CDR1 MDHEN and CDR2 SYDVKM. This CDR3 region has 14 residues. CDR3 in amino acids: CASNAPGTSGTFDF. In DNA, the CDR3 is TGTGCCAGCAATGCCCCCGGGACTAGCGGTACTTTCGACTTC. Based on the CDR3 plus reference TRBV28 and TRBJ2-5, the full variable domain is DVKVTQSSRYLVKRTGEKVFLECVQDMDHENMFWYRQDPGLGLRLIYFSYDVKMKEKGDIPEGYSVSREKKERFSLILESASTNQTSMYLCASNAPGTSGTFDFGPGTRLLVL.

This clone was seen a few times. The CDR3 DNA sequence: TGTGCCAGCAGCCTGGGACAGGGGGTTTACGATACGCAGTATTTT. It encodes CASSLGQGVYDTQYF. The chain recombines TRBV9 with TRBJ2-3; TRBD1 agrees at 11 bases. CDR3 length: 15 residues. The V gene end was trimmed by 4 bases and the J gene end by 6 bases; junction bases not matched to a gene: 7. Germline V gene lookup returns CDR1 SGDLS and CDR2 YYNGEE.

V usage is TRBV7-2 and J usage is TRBJ2-7; 10 bases align to TRBD2. With 2 bases clipped from V and 8 bases from J, the junction kept 6 bases outside the gene matches. This CDR3 has 14 amino acids. The V gene's germline CDR1 is SGHTA and CDR2 FQGNSA. The CDR3 loop reads CASSLLAGDLQQYF. The CDR3 bases are TGTGCCAGCAGCTTACTAGCGGGAGATTTGCAGCAGTACTTC.

The V call is TRBV6-1, the J call TRBJ1-5; D is undetermined. Germline CDR1 reads MNHNS; CDR2 reads SASEGT. Trimming took off 4 bases at V and 5 bases at J, with 15 bases between the two ends. The CDR3 consists of 15 residues. The CDR3 DNA sequence: TGTGCCAGCAGTGCCTACCGCTCACCCGATCAGCCCCAGCATTTT. Translated: CASSAYRSPDQPQHF.

V is TRBV5-5 and J is TRBJ2-7; TRBD2 might be the D (6 bases). Germline CDR1 SGHKS, CDR2 YYEKEE (reference sequence). The V end lost 4 bases, the J end lost 7 bases, and 18 bases lay between the germline ends. The CDR3 length is 14 residues. In DNA form, the CDR3 reads TGTGCCAGCAGCCAGGGATCGGGGGTGGGGGAGCAGTACTTC. Translated, it gives CASSQGSGVGEQYF.

The chain carries TRBV7-2 and TRBJ1-1; D gene ambiguous. The V end lost 1 base, the J end lost 3 bases, and 6 bases lay between the germline ends. CDR3 length: 13 amino acids. Germline V gene sequence: CDR1 SGHTA, CDR2 FQGNSA. The CDR3 protein is CASSLVEDTEAFF. DNA of the CDR3: TGTGCCAGCAGCTTAGTAGAGGACACTGAAGCTTTCTTT.

This rearrangement joins TRBV28 to TRBJ1-4; the match to TRBD1 covers 8 bases. The CDR3 totals 14 residues. Germline values: CDR1 MDHEN, CDR2 SYDVKM. The V and J ends lost 6 bases and 8 bases, in that order; junction bases with no gene match: 8. The CDR3 DNA follows: TGTGCCAGCAGCCCGGGACAGGCCCTCGAAAAACTGTTTTTT. Translation gives CASSPGQALEKLFF. The full variable domain, its missing parts supplied by reference TRBV28 and TRBJ1-4, is DVKVTQSSRYLVKRTGEKVFLECVQDMDHENMFWYRQDPGLGLRLIYFSYDVKMKEKGDIPEGYSVSREKKERFSLILESASTNQTSMYLCASSPGQALEKLFFGSGTQLSVL.